This T cell receptor (beta chain) is from a study of radiotherapy plus CTLA-4 blockade in lung cancer. The study treated chemo-refractory metastatic non-small-cell lung cancer patients with focal radiation plus ipilimumab CTLA-4 blockade. As to this clone: Its antigen is unknown.

CDR3 length: 13 amino acids. Germline V gene sequence: CDR1 MNHEY, CDR2 SMNVEV (reference sequence). Trimming removed 2 bases from V and 1 base from J, with 5 bases in between. Study findings and constraints: Reportedly, early blood T cell clone dynamics best predicted response, with interferon-beta. Among blood TCR repertoires after radiotherapy plus ipilimumab, tumor-derived clones expanded.

Generated by immunoSEQ multiplex PCR, the TCRdb table keeps only in-frame clones and is missing some. The profile shows about 14,000 clones, about 90% of them singletons. The sequences come from peripheral blood, collected from a patient treated with radiotherapy plus ipilimumab. This TCR was sampled from a human donor with non-small cell lung cancer that progressed on radiotherapy plus ipilimumab. Some clones in this sample may be carry-over from other donors' samples. The rearrangement joins TRBV27 to TRBJ1-1, with D hard to call. As DNA, the CDR3 is TGTGCCAGCAGTTTAGGGAGGAACACTGAAGCTTTCTTT. It encodes CASSLGRNTEAFF.